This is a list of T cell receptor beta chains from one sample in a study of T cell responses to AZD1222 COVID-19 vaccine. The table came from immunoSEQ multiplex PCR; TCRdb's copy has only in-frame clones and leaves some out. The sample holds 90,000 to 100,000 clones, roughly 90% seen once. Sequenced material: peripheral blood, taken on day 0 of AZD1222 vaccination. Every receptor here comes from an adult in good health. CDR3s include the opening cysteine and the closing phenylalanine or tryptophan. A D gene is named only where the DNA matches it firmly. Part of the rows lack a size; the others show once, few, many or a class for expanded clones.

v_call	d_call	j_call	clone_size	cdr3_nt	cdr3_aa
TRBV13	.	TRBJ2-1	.	TGTGCCAGCAGGAAAACTAGCCGGCGCTCCTACAATGAGCAGTTCTTC	CASRKTSRRSYNEQFF
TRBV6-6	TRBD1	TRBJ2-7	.	TGTGCCAGCAGCCGACGAACAGGGGCTAGGATCTCCTACGAGCAGTACTTC	CASSRRTGARISYEQYF
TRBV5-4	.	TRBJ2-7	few	TGTGCCAGCAGCCGAGCGGACGGTTACTACGAGCAGTACTTC	CASSRADGYYEQYF
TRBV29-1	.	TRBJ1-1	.	TGCAGCGTTGTAGTAGGGTATACTGAAGCTTTCTTT	CSVVVGYTEAFF
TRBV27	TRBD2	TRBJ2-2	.	TGTGCCAGCAGTTCAATAGCGGGAGGGACCGGGGAGCTGTTTTTT	CASSSIAGGTGELFF
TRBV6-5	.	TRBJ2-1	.	TGTGCCAGCAGTCGGGCGGGGGCAGGGTACAATGAGCAGTTCTTC	CASSRAGAGYNEQFF
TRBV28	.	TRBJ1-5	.	TGTGCCAGCAGGACAACCAGCAATCAGCCCCAGCATTTT	CASRTTSNQPQHF
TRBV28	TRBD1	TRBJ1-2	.	TGTGCCAGCAGACTGGGGACAGGGGGATATGGCTACACCTTC	CASRLGTGGYGYTF
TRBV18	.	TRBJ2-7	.	TGTGCCAGCTCACGACAGGACTCCTACGAGCAGTACTTC	CASSRQDSYEQYF
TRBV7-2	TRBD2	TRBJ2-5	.	TGTGCCAGCAGCTCCTTGACTAGCGGGAGTGAGACCCAGTACTTC	CASSSLTSGSETQYF
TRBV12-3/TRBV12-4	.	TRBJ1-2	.	TGTGCCAGCAGCCCCGGACACGGCGGCTACACCTTC	CASSPGHGGYTF
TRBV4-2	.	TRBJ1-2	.	TGTGCCAGCAGCCAAGTCTTCTGGGATGGCTACACCTTC	CASSQVFWDGYTF
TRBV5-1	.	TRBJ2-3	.	TGCGCCAGCAGCCGCACCTTCACAGATACGCAGTATTTT	CASSRTFTDTQYF
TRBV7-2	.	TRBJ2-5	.	TGTGCCAGCAGCTTAGTTGGCAAAGAGACCCAGTACTTC	CASSLVGKETQYF